The 6 T cell receptor beta chains below come from one sample, sequenced in a study of shared clonotypes between healthy human individuals. The repertoire was sequenced with immunoSEQ multiplex PCR; TCRdb's copy has only in-frame clones and lacks some. Of about 1.1 million clones listed, approximately 78% are singletons. What was sequenced was memory CD4+ T cells from PBMCs. Subset described: CD45RA-negative fraction. These receptors were obtained from a man between 18 and 35 years old in good health. Some clones in this sample may be carry-over from other donors' samples.

The rearrangement joins TRBV28 to TRBJ1-2, with D maybe TRBD1 (5 bases). Trimming cost V 3 bases and J 4 bases, with 15 bases left between them. CDR3 length: 15 amino acids. The germline gives CDR1 MDHEN, CDR2 SYDVKM. The CDR3 reads CASSLGLKLLYGYTF. DNA for the CDR3: TGTGCCAGCAGTTTGGGGCTTAAACTTCTCTATGGCTACACCTTC.

J is TRBJ2-1 and V is TRBV5-4; possibly TRBD2 for D (6 bases). Germline V gene sequence: CDR1 SGHNT, CDR2 YYREEE (reference sequence). This CDR3 comprises 14 residues. Trimming removed 3 bases from V and 8 bases from J, with 15 bases in between. CDR3 sequence (DNA): TGTGCCAGCAGCTGGGACTTAATGGGGGATGAGCAGTTCTTC. This gives the protein CASSWDLMGDEQFF. The variable domain in full, with the rest retrieved from reference TRBV5-4 and TRBJ2-1, is ETGVTQSPTHLIKTRGQQVTLRCSSQSGHNTVSWYQQALGQGPQFIFQYYREEENGRGNFPPRFSGLQFPNYSSELNVNALELDDSALYLCASSWDLMGDEQFFGPGTRLTVL.

The rearrangement links TRBV7-9 to TRBJ1-2, with a tentative D call TRBD1 (5 bases). CDR3 size: 14 residues. Looked up from germline, CDR1 is SEHNR and CDR2 is FQNEAQ (reference sequence). Trimming took 3 bases from V and 7 from J, leaving 15 bases between them. The CDR3 region has the DNA TGTGCCAGCAGCTTCGCCGGGGGAGGCAGTGGCTACACCTTC. Its protein is CASSFAGGGSGYTF.

A few counts support this clone. CDR3 residues: CASSSGHRQAFF. The CDR3, as DNA: TGTGCCAGCAGCTCGGGCCACCGGCAAGCTTTCTTT. The rearrangement links TRBV7-9 to TRBJ1-1; D is ambiguous. CDR1 and CDR2 from the germline V gene are SEHNR and FQNEAQ (reference sequence). Trimming stripped 4 bases from V and 9 bases from J, with 12 bases between. CDR3 length equals 12 residues.

This chain joins TRBV29-1 and TRBJ1-5, with 9 bases that match TRBD1. Germline loops: CDR1 SQVTM, CDR2 ANQGSEA. Losses at the gene ends were 6 bases for V and 5 bases for J; bases not matched to a gene: 5. This CDR3 region has 13 residues. CDR3 sequence: CSVGQGVDQPQHF. For the CDR3, the DNA is TGCAGCGTGGGACAGGGCGTCGATCAGCCCCAGCATTTT.

This chain connects TRBV15 to TRBJ2-2; D is ambiguous. CDR1 LNHNV and CDR2 YYDKDF come from the germline V gene (reference sequence). The CDR3 extends over 15 amino acids. Deletions cut 1 base from V and 8 bases from J, with 14 bases between. The CDR3 sequence is CATSRGQTLSGELFF. The CDR3 region has the DNA TGTGCCACCAGCAGAGGGCAAACACTATCGGGGGAGCTGTTTTTT.